The 29 T cell receptor beta chains in this list originate from one sample, sequenced in a study of beta chain features in type 1 diabetes. cDNA synthesis used the whole RNA isolate, giving expressed TCRB sequences. This table comes from immunoSEQ multiplex PCR, and its TCRdb copy is limited to in-frame clones, with some not included. The table includes 200,000 to 250,000 clones, around 14% detected once. What these receptors recognize is not known. Findings of the study overall: TCRB CDR3s from Type 1 diabetes patients were moderately but significantly shorter in all four CD4+ subsets.

The source material was naive CD4+ T cells from blood. These receptors were obtained from a man aged 25-40 years with type 1 diabetes.

This clone has more than one count but fewer than ten. This rearrangement joins TRBV30 to TRBJ2-3, with 11 bases fitting TRBD2. Losses at the gene ends were 4 bases for V and 3 bases for J; bases not matched to a gene: 9. The CDR3 covers 16 residues. Germline CDR1 and CDR2: GTSNPN and SVGIG (reference sequence). CDR3 coding DNA: TGTGCCTGGACCCTAGGAACTAGCGGGAGAACAGATACGCAGTATTTT. As protein: CAWTLGTSGRTDTQYF.

Remarks on this clone: This specimen includes other DNA sequences encoding the same CDR3. This chain joins TRBV30 and TRBJ1-1; a possible D gene is TRBD1 (6 bases). Trimming took 0 bases from V and 3 from J, leaving 8 bases between them. The CDR3 sequence is 13 residues long. Germline V gene lookup returns CDR1 GTSNPN and CDR2 SVGIG (reference sequence). DNA for the CDR3: TGTGCCTGGAGTGTACAGGGAGACACTGAAGCTTTCTTT. Translating gives CAWSVQGDTEAFF.

This chain connects TRBV7-9 to TRBJ2-5, with 11 bases aligning to TRBD1. Per the germline V gene, CDR1 is SEHNR and CDR2 is FQNEAQ (reference sequence). The CDR3 spans 16 residues. The ends lost 2 bases at V and 4 bases at J; junction bases unmatched: 6. CDR3 sequence: CASSLLGQGAGETQYF. Written as DNA, the CDR3 is TGTGCCAGCAGCTTACTAGGACAGGGGGCTGGAGAGACCCAGTACTTC.

This clone occurred a few times. The chain is built from TRBV25-1 and TRBJ2-7, with TRBD1 matching 8 bases. Germline CDR1 MGHDK, CDR2 SYGVNS. The CDR3 has 16 residues. Trimming took 2 bases from V and 3 from J; bases not matched to a gene: 9. The CDR3 spells CASSETSGQGIYEQYF. CDR3 coding DNA: TGTGCCAGCAGTGAAACGTCCGGACAGGGTATCTACGAGCAGTACTTC.

The J gene is TRBJ1-1, the V gene TRBV5-1; a possible D gene is TRBD1 (5 bases). This CDR3 spans 16 amino acids. Germline lookup yields CDR1 SGHRS and CDR2 YFSETQ. Trimming shortened V by 0 bases and J by 0 bases, and 12 bases separated the two germline ends. Here the CDR3 reads CASSLGAGDLNTEAFF. As DNA, the CDR3 is TGCGCCAGCAGCTTGGGGGCGGGGGACTTGAACACTGAAGCTTTCTTT. Filled out from reference TRBV5-1 and TRBJ1-1, the complete variable domain reads KAGVTQTPRYLIKTRGQQVTLSCSPISGHRSVSWYQQTPGQGLQFLFEYFSETQRNKGNFPGRFSGRQFSNSRSEMNVSTLELGDSALYLCASSLGAGDLNTEAFFGQGTRLTVV.

The CDR3 nucleotides read TGCAGCCCTGACCGGGGAAAATTTAGCGAAAGCACAGATACGCAGTATTTT. Amino acids: CSPDRGKFSESTDTQYF. This chain joins TRBV29-1 and TRBJ2-3, with TRBD2 as a possible D gene (5 bases). V was shortened by 8 bases and J by 0 bases, with 24 bases between the two germline ends. Germline-derived CDR1 and CDR2 are SQVTM and ANQGSEA. There are 17 residues in the CDR3.

V usage is TRBV4-1 and J usage is TRBJ1-1; D is possibly TRBD1 (5 bases). The germline CDR1 and CDR2 sequences are MGHRA and YSYEKL. V gave up 4 bases and J gave up 2 bases, with 11 bases separating them. The CDR3 is 14 residues long. Here the CDR3 reads CASSPLGQNTEAFF. For the CDR3, the DNA is TGCGCCAGCAGCCCCCTAGGACAAAACACTGAAGCTTTCTTT.

In its sample, this clone was seen a few times. This chain joins TRBV5-1 and TRBJ2-5; D is ambiguous. The CDR3 extends over 11 amino acids. Trimming left V 0 bases short and J 5 bases short, with 2 bases between. Per germline, CDR1 SGHRS and CDR2 YFSETQ. CDR3 in DNA: TGCGCCAGCAGCTTGGCGGAGACCCAGTACTTC. It encodes CASSLAETQYF.

The V and J genes are TRBV7-9 and TRBJ2-7, with D perhaps TRBD2 (6 bases). The germline V gene has CDR1 SEHNR and CDR2 FQNEAQ (reference sequence). The CDR3 sequence is 14 residues long. The V end was cut by 4 bases, the J end by 3 bases, with 13 bases between. CDR3 DNA: TGTGCCAGCAGCTCTTCTGGAGGGAGCTACGAGCAGTACTTC. Translated, it gives CASSSSGGSYEQYF. Using reference TRBV7-9 and TRBJ2-7 for the parts outside the CDR3, the full variable domain is DTGVSQNPRHKITKRGQNVTFRCDPISEHNRLYWYRQTLGQGPEFLTYFQNEAQLEKSRLLSDRFSAERPKGSFSTLEIQRTEQGDSAMYLCASSSSGGSYEQYFGPGTRLTVT.

This chain joins TRBV9 and TRBJ1-3, with a possible D match to TRBD1 (6 bases). V dropped 0 bases and J dropped 0 bases, with 13 bases sitting between them. The CDR3 consists of 17 residues. The germline V gene encodes CDR1 SGDLS and CDR2 YYNGEE. CDR3 protein: CASSVAGTRSSGNTIYF. The DNA of the CDR3 is TGTGCCAGCAGCGTAGCGGGGACACGGAGCTCTGGAAACACCATATATTTT. Full variable domain (missing parts from reference TRBV9 and TRBJ1-3): DSGVTQTPKHLITATGQRVTLRCSPRSGDLSVYWYQQSLDQGLQFLIQYYNGEERAKGNILERFSAQQFPDLHSELNLSSLELGDSALYFCASSVAGTRSSGNTIYFGEGSWLTVV.

The chain is built from TRBV4-1 and TRBJ2-7, with D perhaps matching TRBD2 (5 bases). Per the germline V gene, CDR1 is MGHRA and CDR2 is YSYEKL. V was pared by 0 bases and J by 2 bases, with 11 bases between. The CDR3 loop spans 15 amino acids. CDR3 DNA: TGCGCCAGCAGCCAAGATCGGACTCCAGCCTACGAGCAGTACTTC. It codes for CASSQDRTPAYEQYF.

The chain combines TRBV18 with TRBJ2-7; D is unresolved. Germline values: CDR1 KGHSH, CDR2 LQKENI. V lost 5 bases, J lost 0 bases, and 8 bases lay in between. This CDR3 region has 13 residues. The CDR3 DNA reads TGTGCCAGCTCAACCTCGAGCTCCTACGAGCAGTACTTC. Its translation: CASSTSSSYEQYF.

V usage is TRBV11-2 and J usage is TRBJ1-5, with a weak D call TRBD1 (6 bases). Germline V gene sequence: CDR1 SGHAT, CDR2 FQNNGV. V lost 3 bases to trimming and J lost 0 bases, with 12 bases between them. This CDR3 region has 16 residues. The CDR3 nucleotides read TGTGCCAGCAGCTTTGGACAGTCCCTTAGCAATCAGCCCCAGCATTTT. Amino acid sequence: CASSFGQSLSNQPQHF.

This clone was counted only a few times. The chain couples TRBV27 to TRBJ2-7, with unresolved D. The length of the CDR3 is 14 residues. V was trimmed by 5 bases and J by 0 bases, leaving 11 bases between them. Germline-derived CDR1 and CDR2 are MNHEY and SMNVEV (reference sequence). This CDR3 reads CASSTSRSSYEQYF. DNA of the CDR3: TGTGCCAGCAGTACGTCTAGGAGCTCCTACGAGCAGTACTTC.

A few counts support this clone. In nucleotides, the CDR3 is TGTGCCAGCAGCTTATTTGGGGCAACCGGCGACTATGGCTACACCTTC. It codes for CASSLFGATGDYGYTF. This chain joins TRBV7-9 and TRBJ1-2; weak D call: TRBD1 (5 bases). The CDR3 is 16 amino acids. V was shortened by 2 bases and J by 3 bases, with 16 bases between the two germline ends. Germline lookup yields CDR1 SEHNR and CDR2 FQNEAQ (reference sequence). Complete variable domain (other parts from reference TRBV7-9 and TRBJ1-2): DTGVSQNPRHKITKRGQNVTFRCDPISEHNRLYWYRQTLGQGPEFLTYFQNEAQLEKSRLLSDRFSAERPKGSFSTLEIQRTEQGDSAMYLCASSLFGATGDYGYTFGSGTRLTVV.

The chain couples TRBV5-1 to TRBJ1-1, with 9 bases aligning to TRBD1. CDR3 length: 15 amino acids. J lost 3 bases, V lost 4 bases, and 7 bases had no gene match. Germline V gene lookup returns CDR1 SGHRS and CDR2 YFSETQ. This CDR3 is CASSLPTGGDTEAFF. CDR3 nucleotide sequence: TGCGCCAGCAGCCTCCCGACAGGGGGGGACACTGAAGCTTTCTTT.

V is TRBV12-5 and J is TRBJ2-1; D gene ambiguous. The CDR3 covers 15 residues. Germline CDR1 reads LGHNT; CDR2 reads FRNRAP. The ends were cut back, 0 bases at V and 3 bases at J, with 9 bases in the middle. The CDR3 DNA reads TGTGCTAGTGGTTTGGTACATGGAGACTACAATGAGCAGTTCTTC. This gives the protein CASGLVHGDYNEQFF. Looking up the rest from reference TRBV12-5 and TRBJ2-1 gives the full variable domain: DARVTQTPRHKVTEMGQEVTMRCQPILGHNTVFWYRQTMMQGLELLAYFRNRAPLDDSGMPKDRFSAEMPDATLATLKIQPSEPRDSAVYFCASGLVHGDYNEQFFGPGTRLTVL.

This clone appeared a few times. V usage is TRBV6-1 and J usage is TRBJ1-1; D not resolved. Trimming cost V 2 bases and J 4 bases, with 11 bases left between them. CDR1 MNHNS and CDR2 SASEGT come from the germline V gene. The CDR3 runs to 14 residues. The CDR3 region is CASSEMEEGTEAFF. As DNA, the CDR3 is TGTGCCAGCAGTGAAATGGAGGAGGGCACTGAAGCTTTCTTT.

The chain employs TRBV4-1 and TRBJ1-2, with TRBD1 matching 9 bases. Germline trimming cut 0 bases from V and 4 bases from J; bases unmatched to any gene: 0. This CDR3 has 14 residues. Per germline, CDR1 MGHRA and CDR2 YSYEKL. CDR3 region: CASSQETGGYGYTF. CDR3 in DNA: TGCGCCAGCAGCCAAGAGACAGGGGGCTATGGCTACACCTTC.

The V call is TRBV6-5, the J call TRBJ2-3; 10 bases align to TRBD2. Germline CDR1 reads MNHEY; CDR2 reads SVGAGI. The CDR3 is 16 amino acids. Trimming cost V 2 bases and J 3 bases; bases outside gene matches: 5. The DNA of the CDR3 is TGTGCCAGCAGTTACACCAGGACTAGCGGAACAGATACGCAGTATTTT. The encoded protein is CASSYTRTSGTDTQYF.

Only a few counts were recorded for this clone. The chain links TRBV9 to TRBJ1-4; D call uncertain. V gave up 3 bases and J gave up 4 bases, with 16 bases separating them. Germline V gene data show CDR1 as SGDLS and CDR2 as YYNGEE. This CDR3 is built from 16 residues. The CDR3 DNA reads as TGTGCCAGCAGCGCTTCCGGATACAGAGATAATGAAAAACTGTTTTTT. Translation gives CASSASGYRDNEKLFF.

This clone turned up a few times. This chain links TRBV9 with TRBJ2-7; D gene ambiguous. The length of the CDR3 is 13 residues. The germline V gene encodes CDR1 SGDLS and CDR2 YYNGEE. V was pared by 0 bases and J by 6 bases, with 10 bases between. CDR3 residues: CASSVGTRGEQYF. In DNA, the CDR3 is TGTGCCAGCAGCGTAGGAACGCGTGGCGAGCAGTACTTC.

Comments on this clone: At one boundary the junction diverges from the germline segment, which might be a read error. The V gene is TRBV11-3, the J gene TRBJ1-2, with D unresolved. CDR3 length: 9 amino acids. The germline V gene has CDR1 SGHNT and CDR2 YENEEA. The CDR3 region is CAPRAAAGF. The DNA of the CDR3 is TGTGCCCCTAGAGCGGCGGCCGGCTTC.

The chain recombines TRBV6-5 with TRBJ2-7, with D perhaps matching TRBD2 (5 bases). Germline CDR1 reads MNHEY; CDR2 reads SVGAGI. This CDR3 is built from 13 residues. V lost 6 bases and J 3 bases, leaving 12 bases between the germline ends. CDR3 coding DNA: TGTGCCAGCAGGGCTAGCTCCTTCTACGAGCAGTACTTC. This sequence encodes CASRASSFYEQYF.

This clone was counted between two and nine times. The genes are TRBV11-1 and TRBJ2-7, with TRBD2 matching 9 bases. J was trimmed by 2 bases and V by 5 bases; bases with no gene match: 7. The germline gives CDR1 SGHAT, CDR2 FQDESV (reference sequence). The length of the CDR3 is 15 residues. The CDR3, as DNA: TGTGCCAGCAGCCCTCCGGCTAGCGGGACCTACGAGCAGTACTTC. Translating it yields CASSPPASGTYEQYF.

This clone has more than one count but fewer than ten. J is TRBJ2-7 and V is TRBV6-5, with TRBD1 matching over 9 bases. CDR3 length equals 14 residues. Germline CDR1 reads MNHEY; CDR2 reads SVGAGI. V gave up 5 bases and J gave up 8 bases; unmatched junction bases: 10. Here the CDR3 reads CASSLRDRDPQQYF. DNA of the CDR3: TGTGCCAGCAGTCTCCGGGACAGGGACCCTCAGCAGTACTTC.

Only a few counts were recorded for this clone. The same CDR3 arises from other DNA sequences in this sample as well. V and J are TRBV5-1 and TRBJ1-2; 8 bases line up with TRBD1. After removal of 4 bases from V and 4 bases from J, the junction contained 6 bases not matched to a gene. Germline assignment: CDR1 SGHRS and CDR2 YFSETQ. The CDR3 consists of 14 residues. CDR3 coding DNA: TGCGCCAGCAGCCTGGGGACAGGTGGCTATGGCTACACCTTC. Translated: CASSLGTGGYGYTF.

This chain connects TRBV6-6 to TRBJ2-5; unclear D gene. V lost 5 bases and J 5 bases, leaving 15 bases between the germline ends. CDR3 length: 14 residues. Germline V CDR1 and CDR2: MNHNY, SVGAGI (reference sequence). The CDR3 nucleotides read TGTGCCAGCAGTCTCGGTCCCCCCGAGGAGACCCAGTACTTC. It is translated as CASSLGPPEETQYF.

The chain joins TRBV7-9 to TRBJ1-2, with D perhaps TRBD1 (6 bases). Germline assignment: CDR1 SEHNR and CDR2 FQNEAQ (reference sequence). Trimming left V 0 bases short and J 6 bases short, with 17 bases between. The CDR3 has 16 amino acids. The CDR3, as DNA: TGTGCCAGCAGCTTAGCCAGGCAACAGGGAATCCATGGCTACACCTTC. Translated: CASSLARQQGIHGYTF. The complete variable domain, with remaining parts taken from reference TRBV7-9 and TRBJ1-2, reads DTGVSQNPRHKITKRGQNVTFRCDPISEHNRLYWYRQTLGQGPEFLTYFQNEAQLEKSRLLSDRFSAERPKGSFSTLEIQRTEQGDSAMYLCASSLARQQGIHGYTFGSGTRLTVV.